These 7 T cell receptor beta chains were sequenced from one sample in a study of blood T cell repertoires in COVID-19. Assay used: immunoSEQ multiplex PCR; TCRdb lists only in-frame clones, some missing. The table includes almost 250,000 clones, 86% detected once. The source material was peripheral blood. These receptors all come from a woman at least 80 years old with COVID-19, enrolled during active disease.

J is TRBJ1-3 and V is TRBV28; a weak D match, TRBD1 (5 bases). This CDR3 comprises 14 residues. Germline assignment: CDR1 MDHEN and CDR2 SYDVKM. The V and J ends lost 4 bases and 4 bases respectively, with 11 bases between them. The CDR3 DNA is TGTGCCAGCAGTTCGCCCGGACACGGAAACACCATATATTTT. This translates into CASSSPGHGNTIYF.

The chain combines TRBV18 with TRBJ1-5, with D perhaps matching TRBD1 (5 bases). The CDR3 extends over 16 amino acids. With 3 bases removed from V and 3 bases from J, the gap between germline ends came to 15 bases. The germline V gene encodes CDR1 KGHSH and CDR2 LQKENI. CDR3 protein: CASSPQGPKTNQPQHF. The CDR3 bases are TGTGCCAGCTCACCGCAGGGCCCGAAGACCAATCAGCCCCAGCATTTT.

DNA for the CDR3: TGTGCCAGCAGCTTGGAGAGGACTGAAGCTTTCTTT. This sequence encodes CASSLERTEAFF. The chain links TRBV11-2 to TRBJ1-1; no clear D gene. V was trimmed by 3 bases and J by 5 bases, leaving 7 bases between them. Germline-derived CDR1 and CDR2 are SGHAT and FQNNGV. This CDR3 region has 12 residues.

This chain joins TRBV27 and TRBJ1-1, with D unclear. CDR1 and CDR2 from the germline V gene are MNHEY and SMNVEV (reference sequence). CDR3 size: 11 residues. The CDR3 bases are TGTGTCTCGAGGGTGAACACTGAAGCTTTCTTT. Translation: CVSRVNTEAFF.

The chain has TRBV6-5 and TRBJ2-2, with D maybe TRBD1 (6 bases). Germline V lookup: CDR1 MNHEY, CDR2 SVGAGI. The V end was cut by 6 bases, the J end by 1 base, with 12 bases between. The CDR3 is 15 residues long. In DNA form, the CDR3 reads TGTGCCAGCAGCAAGAGACAGGTGAACACCGGGGAGCTGTTTTTT. Translating it yields CASSKRQVNTGELFF.

The chain links TRBV7-9 to TRBJ1-3, with TRBD1 as a possible D gene (5 bases). This CDR3 region has 14 residues. Trimming cost V 1 base and J 4 bases, with 8 bases left between them. Germline CDR1 SEHNR, CDR2 FQNEAQ (reference sequence). The CDR3 region is CASSLGGSGNTIYF. The CDR3 DNA reads as TGTGCCAGCAGCTTAGGGGGCTCCGGAAACACCATATATTTT.

The CDR3 sequence is CASSSVNTDTQYF. CDR3 in DNA: TGTGCCAGTAGTTCAGTCAACACAGATACGCAGTATTTT. The J gene is TRBJ2-3, the V gene TRBV19; the D is unclear. Trimming pared 5 bases from V and 2 bases from J, leaving 8 bases between. In germline, CDR1 is LNHDA, CDR2 SQIVND (reference sequence). The CDR3 consists of 13 residues. Based on the CDR3 plus reference TRBV19 and TRBJ2-3, the full variable domain is DGGITQSPKYLFRKEGQNVTLSCEQNLNHDAMYWYRQDPGQGLRLIYYSQIVNDFQKGDIAEGYSVSREKKESFPLTVTSAQKNPTAFYLCASSSVNTDTQYFGPGTRLTVL.